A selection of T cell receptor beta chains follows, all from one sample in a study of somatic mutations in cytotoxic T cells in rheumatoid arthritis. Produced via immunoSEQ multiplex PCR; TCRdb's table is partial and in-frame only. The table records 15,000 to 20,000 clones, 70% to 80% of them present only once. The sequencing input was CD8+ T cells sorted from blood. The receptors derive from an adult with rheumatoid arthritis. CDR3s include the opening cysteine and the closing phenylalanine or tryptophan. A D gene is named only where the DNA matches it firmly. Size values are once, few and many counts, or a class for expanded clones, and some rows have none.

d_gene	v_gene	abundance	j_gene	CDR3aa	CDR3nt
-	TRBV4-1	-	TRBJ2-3	CASSQEITDTQYF	TGCGCCAGCAGCCAAGAGATCACGGATACGCAGTATTTT
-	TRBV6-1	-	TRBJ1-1	CASWVWGNTEAFF	TGTGCCAGCTGGGTTTGGGGGAACACTGAAGCTTTCTTT
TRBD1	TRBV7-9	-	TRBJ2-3	CASSLLQGEDKTHTQYF	TGTGCCAGCAGCTTGTTACAGGGGGAGGACAAAACACATACGCAGTATTTT
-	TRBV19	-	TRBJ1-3	CASSMGNTIYF	TGTGCCAGTAGTATGGGAAACACCATATATTTT
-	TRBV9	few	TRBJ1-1	CASSAIPQGHTEAFF	TGTGCCAGCAGCGCCATCCCCCAGGGACACACTGAAGCTTTCTTT
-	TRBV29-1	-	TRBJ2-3	CSVAGTSQGTGTDTQYF	TGCAGCGTTGCGGGAACTTCTCAGGGGACCGGCACAGATACGCAGTATTTT
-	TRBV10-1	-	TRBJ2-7	CATRNPGDGHEQYF	TGCGCCACCCGAAACCCGGGAGACGGCCACGAGCAGTACTTC
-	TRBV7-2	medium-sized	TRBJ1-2	CASSLGLLDGYTF	TGTGCCAGCAGCTTAGGGCTCCTCGATGGCTACACCTTC
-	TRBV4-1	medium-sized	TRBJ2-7	CASSQGVNGYEQYF	TGCGCCAGCAGCCAAGGGGTAAATGGGTACGAGCAGTACTTC
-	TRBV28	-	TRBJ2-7	CASSGGGGSYEQYF	TGTGCCAGCAGTGGGGGTGGGGGGTCATACGAGCAGTACTTC
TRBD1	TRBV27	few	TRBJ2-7	CASSYFRTGRDEQYF	TGTGCCAGCAGCTATTTTCGGACAGGTCGGGACGAGCAGTACTTC
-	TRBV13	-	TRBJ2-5	CASSLGGLETQYF	TGTGCCAGCAGCCTCGGGGGGCTGGAGACCCAGTACTTC
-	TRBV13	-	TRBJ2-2	CASTFRDPARGELFF	TGTGCCAGCACCTTCCGGGACCCAGCTCGCGGGGAGCTGTTTTTT
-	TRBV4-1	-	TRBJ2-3	CASSQAKPDTQYF	TGCGCCAGCAGCCAAGCAAAACCAGATACGCAGTATTTT
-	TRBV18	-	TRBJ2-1	CASSPLTCGVPDEQFF	TGTGCCAGCTCACCCCTGACTTGCGGGGTCCCGGATGAGCAGTTCTTC
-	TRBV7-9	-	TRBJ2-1	CASIPGVGRPYDEQFF	TGTGCCAGCATCCCAGGGGTGGGACGACCTTACGATGAGCAGTTCTTC
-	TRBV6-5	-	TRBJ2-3	CASRTPSHRADTQYF	TGTGCCAGCAGGACCCCCTCCCATAGGGCAGATACGCAGTATTTT
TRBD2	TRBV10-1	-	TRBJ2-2	CATELYRGAGELFF	TGCGCCACCGAGCTATATCGGGGGGCCGGGGAGCTGTTTTTT
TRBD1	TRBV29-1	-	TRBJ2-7	CSVAGQSYEQYF	TGCAGCGTTGCGGGACAGAGCTACGAGCAGTACTTC
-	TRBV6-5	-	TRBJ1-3	CASGYPGADTIYF	TGTGCCAGCGGTTACCCAGGGGCTGACACCATATATTTT
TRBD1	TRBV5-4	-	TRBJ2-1	CASSLVETGGEGEQFF	TGTGCCAGCAGCTTGGTCGAGACAGGGGGCGAGGGTGAGCAGTTCTTC
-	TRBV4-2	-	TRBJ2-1	CASSRRGSSYNEQFF	TGTGCCAGCAGCCGCAGGGGCAGCTCCTACAATGAGCAGTTCTTC
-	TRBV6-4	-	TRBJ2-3	CASSAGTSTDTQYF	TGTGCCAGCAGTGCCGGGACTAGCACAGATACGCAGTATTTT
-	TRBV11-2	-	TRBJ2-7	CASSLESWDEQYF	TGTGCCAGCAGCCTCGAGAGCTGGGACGAGCAGTACTTC
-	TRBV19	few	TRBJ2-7	CASSIQGSYEQYF	TGTGCCAGTAGTATACAGGGTTCTTACGAGCAGTACTTC
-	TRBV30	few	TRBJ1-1	CAWSVGGFTEAFF	TGTGCCTGGAGTGTAGGAGGCTTCACTGAAGCTTTCTTT
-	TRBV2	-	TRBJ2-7	CASSDTRNYEQYF	TGTGCCAGCAGTGATACGAGAAACTACGAGCAGTACTTC
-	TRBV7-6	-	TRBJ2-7	CASSGGQTYEQYF	TGTGCCAGCTCCGGGGGGCAAACCTACGAGCAGTACTTC
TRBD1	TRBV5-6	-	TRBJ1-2	CASSLQGADANYGYTF	TGTGCCAGCAGCTTACAGGGGGCCGATGCTAACTATGGCTACACCTTC
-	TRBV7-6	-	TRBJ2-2	CASSLEAATGELFF	TGTGCCAGCAGCTTAGAGGCGGCCACCGGGGAGCTGTTTTTT
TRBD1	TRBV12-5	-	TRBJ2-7	CASGSPGTGGSLAYEQYF	TGTGCTAGTGGTTCCCCCGGGACAGGGGGCAGTTTGGCCTACGAGCAGTACTTC
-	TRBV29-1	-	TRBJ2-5	CSGEWGTQYF	TGCAGCGGGGAGTGGGGGACCCAGTACTTC
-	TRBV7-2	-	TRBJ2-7	CASSLNGEGEQYF	TGTGCCAGCAGCTTAAATGGCGAAGGGGAGCAGTACTTC